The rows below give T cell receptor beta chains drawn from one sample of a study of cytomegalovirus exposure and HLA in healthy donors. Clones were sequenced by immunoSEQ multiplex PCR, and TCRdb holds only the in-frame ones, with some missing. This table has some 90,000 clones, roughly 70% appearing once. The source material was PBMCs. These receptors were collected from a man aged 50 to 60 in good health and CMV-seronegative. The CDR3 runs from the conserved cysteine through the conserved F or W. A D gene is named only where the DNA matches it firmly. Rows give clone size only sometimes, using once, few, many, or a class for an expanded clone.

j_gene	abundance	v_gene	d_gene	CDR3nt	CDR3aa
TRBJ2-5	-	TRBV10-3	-	TGTGCCATCAGCCCCGCGGTAACTGAAGAGACCCAGTACTTC	CAISPAVTEETQYF
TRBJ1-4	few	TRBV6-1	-	TGTGCCAGCAGGCGGTCTCGGCGGGATGAAAAACTGTTTTTT	CASRRSRRDEKLFF
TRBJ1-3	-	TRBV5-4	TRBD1	TGTGCCAGCAGCTCCGCGGACAGGGCTGGAAACACCATATATTTT	CASSSADRAGNTIYF
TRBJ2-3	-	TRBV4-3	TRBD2	TGCGCCAGCAGCCAAGATTTGGCTAGCGGGGTTTTAGATACGCAGTATTTT	CASSQDLASGVLDTQYF
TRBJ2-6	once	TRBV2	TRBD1	TGTGCCAGCAGGGCGACAGGGGCTGGGGCCAACGTCCTGACTTTC	CASRATGAGANVLTF
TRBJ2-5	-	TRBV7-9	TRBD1	TGTGCCAGCAGCTTAGAGGCCAGGGGGCCACGGGAGACCCAGTACTTC	CASSLEARGPRETQYF
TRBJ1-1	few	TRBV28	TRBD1	TGTGCCAGCGGAGACAGGGGGCGAGATGAAGCTTTCTTT	CASGDRGRDEAFF
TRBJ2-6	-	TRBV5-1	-	TGCGCCAGCAGCTTGGTACGGGTCTCTGGGGCCAACGTCCTGACTTTC	CASSLVRVSGANVLTF
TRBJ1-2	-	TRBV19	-	TGTGCCAGTAGTCCCGGGACATATGGCTACACCTTC	CASSPGTYGYTF
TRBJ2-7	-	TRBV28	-	TGTGCCAGCCGACAGTCTGGGGAGCAGTACTTC	CASRQSGEQYF
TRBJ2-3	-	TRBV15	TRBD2	TGTGCCACCAGAACTAGCGGGGGGACAGATACGCAGTATTTT	CATRTSGGTDTQYF
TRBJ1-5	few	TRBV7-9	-	TGTGCCAGCAGCCAAGGGGGTGGGGGCGGCAATCAGCCCCAGCATTTT	CASSQGGGGGNQPQHF
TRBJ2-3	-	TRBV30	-	TGTGCCTGGAGTGTTCGGAGGGGAGATACGCAGTATTTT	CAWSVRRGDTQYF
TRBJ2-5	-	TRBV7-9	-	TGTTCCAGCAGCCCCCGGACAGCTCTTGTGGAGACCCAGTACTTC	CSSSPRTALVETQYF
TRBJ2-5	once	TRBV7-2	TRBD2	TGTGCCAGCAGCTTAGGATTACTAGCGACTGGGCAAGAGACCCAGTACTTC	CASSLGLLATGQETQYF
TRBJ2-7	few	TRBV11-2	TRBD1	TGTGCCAGCAGCTCACGGACAGGTGATTACGAGCAGTACTTC	CASSSRTGDYEQYF
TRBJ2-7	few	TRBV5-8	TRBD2	TGTGCCAGCAGCTTGAGTGCGGCGGGAGTCACCGGCGAGCAGTACTTC	CASSLSAAGVTGEQYF
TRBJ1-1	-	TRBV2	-	TGTGCCAGCACGGACTCGTGGAACACTGAAGCTTTCTTT	CASTDSWNTEAFF
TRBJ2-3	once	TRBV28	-	TGTGCCAGCAGTTTATCGGTGATCCAGGGGGCAATAGCGGGGGCCCCCACAGATACGCAGTATTTT	CASSLSVIQGAIAGAPTDTQYF
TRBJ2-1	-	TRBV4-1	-	TGCGCCAGCAGCCAAGATTCAGGATCGTTCAATGAGCAGTTCTTC	CASSQDSGSFNEQFF
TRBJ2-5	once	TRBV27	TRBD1	TGTGCCAGCAGTCCCCGGACAGGGGCCGGATCCCGACAAGAGACCCAGTACTTC	CASSPRTGAGSRQETQYF
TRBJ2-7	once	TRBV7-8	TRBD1	TGTGCCAGCAGCCCAGGACAGGGGAGCTCCTACGAGCAGTACTTC	CASSPGQGSSYEQYF
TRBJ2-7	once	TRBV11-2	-	TGTGCCAGCAGCTTCTACAGTTCCGAGCAGTACTTC	CASSFYSSEQYF
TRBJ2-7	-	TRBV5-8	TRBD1	TGTGCCAGCAGCAAAAGACAGGGTCCTTCCTACGAGCAGTACTTC	CASSKRQGPSYEQYF
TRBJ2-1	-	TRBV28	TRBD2	TGTGCCAGCAGTTTACTCGCGGGAGGTTCCTACAATGAGCAGTTCTTC	CASSLLAGGSYNEQFF
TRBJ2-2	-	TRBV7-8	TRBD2	TGTGCCAGCAGCGCCCGGGGGGTAGCGGGGAACACCGGGGAGCTGTTTTTT	CASSARGVAGNTGELFF
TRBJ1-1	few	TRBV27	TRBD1	TGTGCCAGCAGTCTATTTCGACAGGGGGAAGCTTTCTTT	CASSLFRQGEAFF
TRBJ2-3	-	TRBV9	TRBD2	TGTGCCAGCAGCGTCGGGAGGAGCACAGATACGCAGTATTTT	CASSVGRSTDTQYF
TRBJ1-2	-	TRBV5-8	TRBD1	TGTGCCAGCAGCTCATCGGATACAGGGGGCTATGGCTACACCTTC	CASSSSDTGGYGYTF
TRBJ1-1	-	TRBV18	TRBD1	TGTGCCAGCTCGGCCGGACAGGGGGCTGACACTGAAGCTTTCTTT	CASSAGQGADTEAFF
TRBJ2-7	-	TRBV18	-	TGTGCCAGCTCACCTCGCGATAGCTCCTACGAGCAGTACTTC	CASSPRDSSYEQYF
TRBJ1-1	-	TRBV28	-	TGTGCCAGCAGTTTATTGGCGGGGACCACTGAAGCTTTCTTT	CASSLLAGTTEAFF
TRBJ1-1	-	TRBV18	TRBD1	TGTGCCAGCTCACCAAATGCCAACAGGGGGGCGAACACTGAAGCTTTCTTT	CASSPNANRGANTEAFF
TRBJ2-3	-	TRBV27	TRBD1	TGTGCCAGCAGTTTGGGACAGGATCGCACAGATACGCAGTATTTT	CASSLGQDRTDTQYF
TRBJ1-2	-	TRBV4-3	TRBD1	TGCGCCAGCAGCCAAGATCGACAGGGGGACCATGGCTACACCTTC	CASSQDRQGDHGYTF
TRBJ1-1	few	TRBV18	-	TGTGCCAGCTCACGGGACACCAACACTGAAGCTTTCTTT	CASSRDTNTEAFF
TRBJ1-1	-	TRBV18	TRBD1	TGTGCCAGCTCGCAAATGTCTCCGGGACAGACCATGAACACTGAAGCTTTCTTT	CASSQMSPGQTMNTEAFF
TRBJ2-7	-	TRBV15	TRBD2	TGTGCCACCAGCAGAGGACTAGCGGGGGGCCGCTTCTTC	CATSRGLAGGRFF
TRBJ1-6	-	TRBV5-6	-	TGTGCCAGCAGCTTGTTGTCCCCGAGCTATAATTCACCCCTCCACTTT	CASSLLSPSYNSPLHF
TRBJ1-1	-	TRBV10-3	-	TGTGCCATCTCACAGGGTGGTACTGAAGCTTTCTTT	CAISQGGTEAFF
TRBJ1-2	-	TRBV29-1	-	TGCAGCGTTGAAAGGGAAGGAGGGTTAAGTTATGGCTACACCTTC	CSVEREGGLSYGYTF
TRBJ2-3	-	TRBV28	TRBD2	TGTGCCAGCAGTTTAGCGGGAGAAGGAACAGATACGCAGTATTTT	CASSLAGEGTDTQYF
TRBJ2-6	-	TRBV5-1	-	TGCGCCAGCAGCTTCGGCTCTGGGGCCAACGTCCTGACTTTC	CASSFGSGANVLTF
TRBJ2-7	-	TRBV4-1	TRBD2	TGCGCCAGCAGGTTAGCGGGAGGGTACGAGCAGTACTTC	CASRLAGGYEQYF
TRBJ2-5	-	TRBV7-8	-	TGTGCCAGCAGCCGGCGACTCCAAGAGACCCAGTACTTC	CASSRRLQETQYF
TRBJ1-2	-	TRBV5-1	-	TGCGCCAGCAACACGCGACTGGGGAGACCCGGTGGTGGCTACACCTTC	CASNTRLGRPGGGYTF
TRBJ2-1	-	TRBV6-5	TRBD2	TGTGCCAGCAGTTACAATCTAGCGGGGGGGCCAAATGAGCAGTTCTTC	CASSYNLAGGPNEQFF
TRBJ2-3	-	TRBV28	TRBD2	TGTGCCAGCAGCAGCGGGGGGCCCCGCACAGATACGCAGTATTTT	CASSSGGPRTDTQYF
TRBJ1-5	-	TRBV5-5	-	TGTGCCAGCAGCTTGGACAACAATCAGCCCCAGCATTTT	CASSLDNNQPQHF
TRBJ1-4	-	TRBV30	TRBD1	TGTGCCTGGAGTCAGACAGGGGGTTCTGAAAAACTGTTTTTT	CAWSQTGGSEKLFF
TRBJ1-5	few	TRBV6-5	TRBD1	TGTGCCAGCAGCAAGGACAGGGGGGATCAGCCCCAGCATTTT	CASSKDRGDQPQHF
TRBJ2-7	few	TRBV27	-	TGTGCCAGCAGTTTATCGTTCGGCCTGGGGGCTTACGAGCAGTACTTC	CASSLSFGLGAYEQYF
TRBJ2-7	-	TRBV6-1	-	TGTGCCAGCAGTGACCCCAGTAGGGGATTCTACGAGCAGTACTTC	CASSDPSRGFYEQYF
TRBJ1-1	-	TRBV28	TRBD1	TGTGCCAGCAGTCTGCCCCAGGACAGGGAGAATCTAAAGTTT	CASSLPQDRENLKF
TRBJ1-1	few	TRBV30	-	TGTGCCTGGAGTATTAACAAGAACACTGAAGCTTTCTTT	CAWSINKNTEAFF
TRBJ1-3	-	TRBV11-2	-	TGTGCCAGCAGCTCAGACGGGTTCTCTGGAAACACCATATATTTT	CASSSDGFSGNTIYF
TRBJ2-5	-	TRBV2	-	TGTGCCAGCAGTGAATGGCTAGCCGTCACAGAATCGGTTGCCCAGTACTTC	CASSEWLAVTESVAQYF
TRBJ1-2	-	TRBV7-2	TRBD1	TGTGCCAGCAGCTTAGGGGACAGGGTGGCTGGCTACACCTTC	CASSLGDRVAGYTF